This T cell receptor (beta chain) was found in a study of CD4 and CD8 cells across lung adenocarcinoma regions. TCRdb re-called the PCR reads with MiXCR, one entry per CDR3 protein. Of about 18,000 distinct CDR3 sequences listed, 50% were seen once; the top ten hold around 31%. The germline V gene has CDR1 MNHNS and CDR2 SASEGT. V was clipped by 3 bases and J by 5 bases; unmatched bases: 6. The CDR3 runs 14 residues. The patients had localized lung adenocarcinoma, a non-small cell subtype. The source of this sequence is a male donor with lung adenocarcinoma. The CD4 and CD8 labels of this study may be unreliable. This chain links TRBV6-1 with TRBJ2-5, with 7 bases fitting TRBD2. Specimen: CD8+ T cells from the margin of a lung tumor. The DNA for the CDR3 is TGTGCCAGCAGTGAGGGCTCCGGGGGGGAGACCCAGTACTTC. Residues: CASSEGSGGETQYF.